This T cell receptor (beta chain) is from a study of T cells expressing NK-cell markers. Overall study: The authors sequenced eight donors, of whom seven were HCMV-seropositive and one was seronegative.

TCRdb reprocessed the 5' RACE reads and keeps a single row for each CDR3 protein, giving no DNA. The repertoire shows almost 450,000 distinct CDR3 sequences; the top ten hold roughly 8%. This receptor was obtained from a woman between 18 and 75 years old in good health. Specimen: blood T cells: a sorted CD56 or NKG2C T cell subset, CD4+ or CD8+ T cells, or bulk PBMC T cells (not recorded which).

The CDR3 spells CASSHRDRVGTGELFF. The chain recombines TRBV5-1 with TRBJ2-2; lacking DNA, the TRBD1 call made by TCRdb goes unchecked. The CDR3 has 16 residues. Germline CDR1 reads SGHRS; CDR2 reads YFSETQ.